This entry is about one T cell receptor beta chain. Its cognate antigen has yet to be identified. There are no base qualities to consult, and no much larger clone falls within one base. TCRbeta CDR3 regions were amplified from genomic DNA by means of the immunoSEQ Assay, a bias-controlled multiplex PCR. On the study's bioinformatics: The number of nucleated cells in each sample was estimated from the amplification of reference gene primers within the assay. Sequence reads were collapsed and filtered to measure the absolute abundance of every unique TCRbeta CDR3 rearrangement. For each sample, productive Simpson clonality was calculated as the square root of Simpson's diversity index over productive rearrangements. Drawn from immuneACCESS, this table holds only the in-frame rearrangements with V and J called that TCRdb kept. Clones are partly lost; checked studies trace under half to an unresolved V gene and leave the rest unexplained. The DNA gave D and trimming, while V, J and clone size come from that table. For this sample there are about 13,000 clones; roughly 87% appear just once. Around 5.4% of the sample belongs to the ten largest clones.

The collaborating institutions used their own protocols to collect whole blood in K2EDTA tubes. For TCRbeta analysis, collaborators shipped samples as frozen whole blood, isolated PBMCs, or DNA extracted from either of those sample types. The record originates from a study of blood T cell repertoires in COVID-19 (TCRdb year 2020). About the study as a whole: The collaborator samples originated in the United States, Italy and Spain and spanned the acute and convalescent phases of COVID-19. The repertoires were released in a freely available public database meant as a resource for research on the immune response to SARS-CoV-2. Subjects who had been exposed to COVID-19, were actively infected with it, or had recovered from it provided the deeply sampled blood TCRbeta repertoires that made up the dataset. Samples came from the ongoing ImmuneRACE study (first 160 participants) plus 1,254 subjects from 6 global collaborators. The material from the prospective study consisted of cDNA or gDNA derived from T cells, B-cell-depleted T cells, or PBMCs. The sample metadata nearly always contained a de-identified subject ID, COVID-19 status, age in years and sex. Where HLA class I and class II types were available, the types were taken from metadata supplied by the sample provider, not from assay-based typing.

General findings and caveats noted by the study authors: Clinical and demographic metadata were provided uncurated, with the amount varying by source and participant.

Sequences LNHDA (CDR1) and SQIVND (CDR2) are obtained from the germline V gene (reference sequence). From the cysteine through the phenylalanine, the CDR3 covers 15 amino acids. Solely the CDR3 DNA is kept, with 45 bases framed from the first base. Cut back by 3 bases and 7 bases, the V and J ends lie 16 bases apart. This sequence uses TRBV19 and TRBJ2-1; the best D guess is TRBD1, with 6 bases matching. Sequencing used peripheral blood. This clonotype was sampled from a human donor in a cohort sampled during active COVID-19. The DNA sequence follows: TGTGCCAGTAGTATTCCGGCTCTCAGGGGTAATGAGCAGTTCTTC. It encodes CASSIPALRGNEQFF.